A single sample gave rise to the 22 T cell receptor beta chains below, sequenced in a study of cytomegalovirus exposure and HLA in healthy donors. 60 Vbeta and 13 Jbeta primers were used in PCR. TCRdb's table, derived via immunoSEQ multiplex PCR, lists solely in-frame clones and lacks some. The data hold about 220,000 clones, with more than 60% observed a single time. The sequencing input was PBMCs. These TCRs come from a woman aged 25-40 years in good health and CMV-seronegative.

The chain uses TRBV19 and TRBJ2-1; 7 nucleotides align to TRBD1. This CDR3 region has 16 residues. The germline V gene has CDR1 LNHDA and CDR2 SQIVND (reference sequence). J was trimmed by 0 bases and V by 7 bases; bases with no gene match: 9. This chain's CDR3 is CASTRTAGGSYNEQFF. CDR3 nucleotide sequence: TGTGCCAGTACCAGGACGGCAGGGGGCTCCTACAATGAGCAGTTCTTC. Looking up the rest from reference TRBV19 and TRBJ2-1 gives the full variable domain: DGGITQSPKYLFRKEGQNVTLSCEQNLNHDAMYWYRQDPGQGLRLIYYSQIVNDFQKGDIAEGYSVSREKKESFPLTVTSAQKNPTAFYLCASTRTAGGSYNEQFFGPGTRLTVL.

In DNA, the CDR3 is TGTGCCTGGACCCCGGGGGACACTGAAGCTTTCTTT. Translating it yields CAWTPGDTEAFF. The J gene is TRBJ1-1, the V gene TRBV30; D perhaps matches TRBD1 (5 bases). Per germline, CDR1 GTSNPN and CDR2 SVGIG (reference sequence). CDR3 length equals 12 residues. V was pared by 4 bases and J by 3 bases, with 9 bases between. The full variable domain, its missing parts supplied by reference TRBV30 and TRBJ1-1, is SQTIHQWPATLVQPVGSPLSLECTVEGTSNPNLYWYRQAAGRGLQLLFYSVGIGQISSEVPQNLSASRPQDRQFILSSKKLLLSDSGFYLCAWTPGDTEAFFGQGTRLTVV.

This chain uses TRBV2 with TRBJ2-2, with 9 bases matching TRBD2. The ends lost 6 bases at V and 7 bases at J; junction bases unmatched: 6. CDR1 and CDR2 from the germline V gene are SNHLY and FYNNEI. The CDR3 loop spans 14 amino acids. For the CDR3, the DNA is TGTGCCAGCAGCGTAGCGGGAGTGGGCGGGGAGCTGTTTTTT. Amino acids: CASSVAGVGGELFF.

The J gene is TRBJ1-4, the V gene TRBV2; TRBD1 might be the D (5 bases). Germline assignment: CDR1 SNHLY and CDR2 FYNNEI. The length of the CDR3 is 14 residues. Trimming removed 6 bases at V and 7 bases at J, with 15 bases between. DNA for the CDR3: TGTGCCAGCAGCACTTTAGGAGGGGCTGAAAAACTGTTTTTT. The encoded protein is CASSTLGGAEKLFF.

The DNA for the CDR3 is TGTGCCAGCAGCTTAACGGAGGCTAGCGGCGAGCAGTACTTC. Its protein product is CASSLTEASGEQYF. V gene TRBV7-3 combines with J gene TRBJ2-5; TRBD2 aligns across 7 bases. The last part of the DNA fits TRBJ2-7 better; the J call may be wrong. CDR1 and CDR2 (germline): SGHTA, FQGTGA. This CDR3 region has 14 residues.

The chain recombines TRBV18 with TRBJ2-3, with D maybe TRBD2 (5 bases). Trimming removed 8 bases at V and 3 bases at J, with 12 bases between. Germline values: CDR1 KGHSH, CDR2 LQKENI. The CDR3 runs to 13 residues. CDR3 protein: CASTRLDTDTQYF. For the CDR3, the DNA is TGTGCCAGCACTAGACTTGATACAGATACGCAGTATTTT.

The chain is built from TRBV10-1 and TRBJ2-4; 7 positions agree with TRBD2. Germline CDR1 WNHNN, CDR2 SYGVQD (reference sequence). Trimming took 2 bases from V and 0 from J; bases not matched to a gene: 1. The CDR3 sequence is 15 residues long. In DNA form, the CDR3 reads TGCGCCAGCAGTGAGGGGGGGGTAGCCAAAAACATTCAGTACTTC. Its translation is CASSEGGVAKNIQYF.

The CDR3 sequence: CASSLQGRTGELFF. As DNA, the CDR3 is TGTGCCAGCAGTTTACAGGGGCGCACCGGGGAGCTGTTTTTT. The V gene is TRBV27, the J gene TRBJ2-2, with D maybe TRBD1 (6 bases). Germline assignment: CDR1 MNHEY and CDR2 SMNVEV (reference sequence). Trimming cost V 2 bases and J 4 bases, with 8 bases left between them. The CDR3 extends over 14 amino acids.

The CDR3: CASRGIQGSSGYTF. CDR3 DNA sequence: TGTGCCAGCAGGGGGATACAGGGTTCCTCCGGCTACACCTTC. The chain couples TRBV6-1 to TRBJ1-2; possibly TRBD1 for D (6 bases). The V and J ends lost 6 bases and 8 bases respectively, with 19 bases between them. The germline V gene has CDR1 MNHNS and CDR2 SASEGT. The CDR3 has 14 residues.

The V and J genes are TRBV5-1 and TRBJ2-5, with 8 bases lining up with TRBD1. The CDR3 contains 16 residues. J lost 0 bases, V lost 4 bases, and 8 bases had no gene match. Germline-derived CDR1 and CDR2 are SGHRS and YFSETQ. The DNA of the CDR3 is TGCGCCAGCAGCCAAGAGACAGGGGTGTACCAAGAGACCCAGTACTTC. Protein product: CASSQETGVYQETQYF.

V gene TRBV5-5 combines with J gene TRBJ1-1, with TRBD1 identical over 11 bases. The CDR3 has 17 residues. Germline CDR1 and CDR2: SGHKS and YYEKEE (reference sequence). V trimming: 4 bases; J trimming: 5 bases; junction bases outside the gene matches: 13. The CDR3 DNA reads TGTGCCAGCAGCAGATCTCCGCTTGGGACAGGGGGGACTGAAGCTTTCTTT. Amino acid sequence: CASSRSPLGTGGTEAFF.

Written as DNA, the CDR3 is TGTGCCAGTAGTAAACAGGGCTTAACTGAAGCTTTCTTT. As protein: CASSKQGLTEAFF. The rearrangement links TRBV19 to TRBJ1-1, with D tentatively TRBD1 (6 bases). Trimming took off 4 bases at V and 5 bases at J, with 11 bases between the two ends. Germline V gene sequence: CDR1 LNHDA, CDR2 SQIVND (reference sequence). The CDR3 sequence is 13 residues long.

About this clone itself: A far larger clone is off by one base, so a read error is likely. The chain links TRBV12-5 to TRBJ1-1; D perhaps matches TRBD1 (5 bases). V lost 2 bases and J lost 4, with 23 bases in between. From germline, CDR1 is LGHNT and CDR2 FRNRAP. This CDR3 has 18 amino acids. The CDR3 region has the DNA TGTGCTAGTGGTTTGTACCCAGGGATTGGGTCTAACAGCACTGAAGCTTTCTTT. Its translation is CASGLYPGIGSNSTEAFF.

V gene TRBV7-3 combines with J gene TRBJ2-7; TRBD2 aligns across 7 bases. Germline V gene lookup returns CDR1 SGHTA and CDR2 FQGTGA. The CDR3 extends over 15 amino acids. Unmatched junction bases numbered 9, after V lost 3 bases and J lost 4 bases. CDR3 DNA: TGTGCCAGCAGCTTGGGGGGGGAGGGGAGATACGAGCAGTACTTC. As protein: CASSLGGEGRYEQYF.

This chain uses TRBV9 with TRBJ2-1; 8 bases map to TRBD2. The CDR3 is 16 residues long. Unmatched junction bases numbered 17, after V lost 8 bases and J lost 7 bases. Germline assignment: CDR1 SGDLS and CDR2 YYNGEE. CDR3 bases: TGTGCCAGTGGTACTTTCGGGGGGGCCGGGGATAATGAGCAGTTCTTC. Amino acid sequence: CASGTFGGAGDNEQFF.

The chain couples TRBV7-3 to TRBJ2-3; the match to TRBD2 covers 8 bases. The germline CDR1 and CDR2 sequences are SGHTA and FQGTGA. The CDR3 covers 16 residues. The V gene end was trimmed by 5 bases and the J gene end by 0 bases; junction bases not matched to a gene: 7. For the CDR3, the DNA is TGTGCCAGCAGCGTACGACTAGCGAGTAGCACAGATACGCAGTATTTT. Translating it yields CASSVRLASSTDTQYF.

This chain joins TRBV18 and TRBJ1-3, with 7 bases aligning to TRBD1. This CDR3 region has 16 residues. V dropped 2 bases and J dropped 0; count of bases not matched to a gene: 4. Germline CDR1 and CDR2: KGHSH and LQKENI. The DNA of the CDR3 is TGTGCCAGCTCACCAGACGGGACAGACTCTGGAAACACCATATATTTT. Protein: CASSPDGTDSGNTIYF. Using reference TRBV18 and TRBJ1-3 for the parts outside the CDR3, the full variable domain is NAGVMQNPRHLVRRRGQEARLRCSPMKGHSHVYWYRQLPEEGLKFMVYLQKENIIDESGMPKERFSAEFPKEGPSILRIQQVVRGDSAAYFCASSPDGTDSGNTIYFGEGSWLTVV.

The chain uses TRBV11-1 and TRBJ1-2; D gene unclear. CDR3 length: 14 amino acids. Trimming removed 2 bases from V and 5 bases from J, with 12 bases in between. Germline V gives CDR1 SGHAT, CDR2 FQDESV (reference sequence). The CDR3 here is CASSLREGPYGYTF. The CDR3 nucleotides are TGTGCCAGCAGCTTACGTGAGGGCCCTTATGGCTACACCTTC.

This chain links TRBV5-6 with TRBJ2-1; D is undetermined. V lost 0 bases to trimming and J lost 9 bases, with 7 bases between them. This CDR3 is 12 amino acids long. Germline V gene sequence: CDR1 SGHDT, CDR2 YYEEEE. The CDR3: CASSLARREQFF. Here the CDR3 DNA reads TGTGCCAGCAGCTTGGCCAGGCGTGAGCAGTTCTTC.

DNA for the CDR3: TGTGCCTGGAGAAGAGACCCCCGGGGGAACACTGAAGCTTTCTTT. This translates into CAWRRDPRGNTEAFF. This rearrangement joins TRBV30 to TRBJ1-1; D gene ambiguous. Germline values: CDR1 GTSNPN, CDR2 SVGIG (reference sequence). CDR3 length: 15 amino acids. Between the trimmed V and J ends, which lost 3 bases and 1 base, there was a span of 15 bases.

In nucleotides, the CDR3 is TGCGCCAGCAGCCAAGAACCCCAGATAGCGGGGGCGAACACTGAAGCTTTCTTT. Protein sequence: CASSQEPQIAGANTEAFF. This chain uses TRBV4-1 with TRBJ1-1; TRBD1 is a possible D gene (6 bases). V was trimmed by 0 bases and J by 1 base, leaving 18 bases between them. Germline CDR1 reads MGHRA; CDR2 reads YSYEKL. The CDR3 is 18 amino acids.

This clone has just a few counts. The chain carries TRBV5-5 and TRBJ2-7, with D uncertain. The V gene lost 0 bases and the J gene lost 0 bases, with 10 bases spanning the gap. Germline V gene data show CDR1 as SGHKS and CDR2 as YYEKEE (reference sequence). The CDR3 contains 15 residues. The CDR3 DNA reads TGTGCCAGCAGCTTGGGACACGCGAACTCCTACGAGCAGTACTTC. This gives the protein CASSLGHANSYEQYF.